This T cell receptor (beta chain) derives from a study of immune evolution from preneoplasia to lung adenocarcinoma (dated by TCRdb to about 2021). At the level of the whole study: No AAH lesions showed HLA loss of heterozygosity, compared with roughly 7% of AIS, approximately 15% of MIA and approximately 35% of ADC lesions. Immune contexture across lung adenocarcinoma precursors and invasive adenocarcinoma was profiled using immune gene expression, TCR sequencing and multiplex immunofluorescence. Resected precursor lesions (AAH, AIS, MIA) and invasive adenocarcinomas were each compared against paired morphologically normal lung tissue. Sample size was based on specimen availability rather than a prior power calculation. The immune data were integrated with whole exome sequencing and methylation data obtained from the same cohort of nodules. In total, the cohort included 50 or so patients with pulmonary nodules, all of whom underwent surgical resection. A total of around 52 patients contributed TCR sequencing data. According to the study, more than 95 samples went through TCR sequencing. POLYSOLVER was used to infer Class I HLA alleles from exome data, and LOHHLA was used to detect allele-specific HLA loss. Broad study findings and their caveats: Normal lung showed the highest clonality, whereas later-stage lesions appeared to have higher T cell density and diversity but lower clonality. Normal lung had the highest top T cell clone frequencies, which appeared to decline progressively from AAH through AIS, MIA and invasive adenocarcinoma. All patients were from Japan and China, so applicability to Western populations was uncertain. Findings were based on association rather than direct causation; larger cohorts with long-term follow-up and longitudinal biopsies were deemed needed. KRAS-mutant nodules showed the highest T cell clonality compared with EGFR-mutant or double wild-type lesions.

The immunoSEQ hsTCRbeta Kit was used to sequence TCR beta CDR3 regions from DNA. As for the original processing: The ImmunoSEQ Analyzer was used to analyse the TCR sequencing data. T cell clonality was defined as 1 minus Pielou's evenness computed on productive rearrangements. The inverse Simpson index, applied to productive templates, was used to measure T cell diversity. T cell density was TCR beta template counts normalized to usable DNA, estimated by amplifying and sequencing housekeeping genes. TCR metrics were compared across histologic stages using two-sided Kruskal-Wallis tests. Sourced from immuneACCESS, this table was stored by TCRdb with only in-frame sequences that have V and J called. A share of the clones is absent; for the studies checked, an unresolved V gene accounts for under half, and the remainder has no known explanation. That table supplies the V and J calls and clone size; D and trimming were determined from the DNA. The sample table contains roughly 3,400 clones; only one count was recorded for roughly 80% of them. The ten largest make up over 6.5% of the sample.

Taken from cysteine to phenylalanine, the CDR3 has 14 residues. Kept here is only the CDR3 DNA, which spans 42 bases and is read in frame from base 1. For CDR1 and CDR2, the germline V gene (reference sequence) lists SGHNT and YYREEE. The V and J ends are trimmed by 4 bases and 2 bases, leaving 9 bases between them. Comment on this clone: Its specific antigen is unknown. Base qualities are not at hand, and no much larger clone is one base apart.

Patients underwent resection in Japan or China between about 2013 and 2018. Two lung cancer pathologists independently reviewed H&E slides to confirm the histologic diagnosis of every case. Premalignant or tumor cells were enriched for nucleic acid extraction by macro-dissection performed after pathologic assessment. DNA was isolated from FFPE tissue using the AllPrep DNA/RNA FFPE Kit. This receptor was obtained from a person aged 65 to 79 with invasive lung adenocarcinoma. Sequencing was performed on FFPE invasive lung adenocarcinoma tissue. This specimen's cell subset or site label, interpreted: frankly invasive lung adenocarcinoma (ADC). The chain couples TRBV5-4 to TRBJ2-2; the D segment could be TRBD1, given 6 matching bases. CDR3 loop: CASSRGHNTGELFF. The DNA reads as follows: TGTGCCAGCAGCCGGGGACACAACACCGGGGAGCTGTTTTTT.